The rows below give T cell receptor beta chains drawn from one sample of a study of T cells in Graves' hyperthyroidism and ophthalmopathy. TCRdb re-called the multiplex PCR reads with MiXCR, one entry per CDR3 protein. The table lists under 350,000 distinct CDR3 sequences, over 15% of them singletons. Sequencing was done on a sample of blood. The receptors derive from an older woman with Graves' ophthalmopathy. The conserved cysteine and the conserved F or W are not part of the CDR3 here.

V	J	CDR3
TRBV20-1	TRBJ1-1	SASSGTGWTEAF
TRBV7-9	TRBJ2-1	ASSLVLAGQYNEQF
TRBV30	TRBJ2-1	AWIADSGDEQF
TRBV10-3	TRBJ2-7	AISWDVYEQY
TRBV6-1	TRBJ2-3	ASSPSRTDTQY
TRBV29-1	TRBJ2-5	SVEPGLKQETQY
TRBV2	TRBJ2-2	ASTTELAGVGTGELF
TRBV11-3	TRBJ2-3	ASSVSQGADTQY
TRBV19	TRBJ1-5	ASSRHGDSDQPQH
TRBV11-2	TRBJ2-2	ASSWTVTGELF
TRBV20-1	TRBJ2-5	SAREGLARETQY
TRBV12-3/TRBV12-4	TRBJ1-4	ASSQARGSTNEKLF
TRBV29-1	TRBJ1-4	SVSDRVSEKLF
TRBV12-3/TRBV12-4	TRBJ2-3	ASSLDSGGDTQY
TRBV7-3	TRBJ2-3	ASSLTGDVDTQY
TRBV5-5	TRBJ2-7	ASSLAGTGNYEQY
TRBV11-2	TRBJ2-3	ASSLDRVPSSTDTQY
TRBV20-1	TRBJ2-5	SARVVASGETQY
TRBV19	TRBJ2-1	ASSMRTSGGANEQF
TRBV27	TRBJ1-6	ASSLRGSPLH
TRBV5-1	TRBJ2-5	ASSLAWGTGKTQY
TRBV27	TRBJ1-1	ASSPSRARNTEAF
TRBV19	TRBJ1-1	ASGLASTVEAF
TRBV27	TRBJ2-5	ASSLYRVGQETQY
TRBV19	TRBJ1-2	ASSNLNYGYT
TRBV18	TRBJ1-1	ASSPQQGPKREAF
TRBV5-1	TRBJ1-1	ASSRGQLNTEAF
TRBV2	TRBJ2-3	ASTTDRSGDTQY
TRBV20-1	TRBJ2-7	SASRAESLYEQY
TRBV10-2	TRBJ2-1	ASSDRGIRAGGHNEQF
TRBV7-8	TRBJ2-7	ASSPPHIGEQY
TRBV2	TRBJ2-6	ASISGANVLT
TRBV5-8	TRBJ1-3	ASSTPGTPVGNTIY
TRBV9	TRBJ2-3	ASSVVEFPDTQY
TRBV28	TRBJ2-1	ASSSPAIRGTKGEQF
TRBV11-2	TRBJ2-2	ASTVDQGTGELF
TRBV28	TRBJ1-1	AARDRHTEAF
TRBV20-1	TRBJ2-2	SAWNRGTGELF
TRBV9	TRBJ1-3	ASSAFSTGGNTIY
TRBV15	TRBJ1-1	ATSRDLVDRGTEAF
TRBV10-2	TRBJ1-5	ASSESSSNQPQH
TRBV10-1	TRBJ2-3	ASSERRGGTDTQY
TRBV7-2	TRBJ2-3	ASRDSGRMGAADTQY
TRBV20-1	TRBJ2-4	SVRGLAGGDAKNIQY
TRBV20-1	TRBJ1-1	SARVRGIEAF